This T cell receptor (beta chain) comes out of a study of lymphopenia after photon versus proton radiotherapy. Trimming took 3 bases from V and 4 from J, leaving 12 bases between them. This CDR3 has 14 residues. CDR1 is LNHNV and CDR2 is YYDKDF in the germline V gene (reference sequence). Study-level points and caveats: Authors raise, but do not show, better survival with proton therapy. After lymphocyte nadir, photon-treated repertoires showed oligoclonal expansion, especially CD8+ Temra.

This clone came up once. Its antigen is undetermined. Repertoires were generated with immunoSEQ multiplex PCR, while TCRdb's copy carries only in-frame clones and drops some. The sample yields more than 25,000 clones, roughly 89% seen once. The rearrangement links TRBV15 to TRBJ1-2; the D gene is possibly TRBD1 (5 bases). The TCR sequence derives from a woman aged 55-70 years with cholangiocarcinoma. Some clones in this sample may be carry-over from other donors' samples. This specimen was peripheral blood, taken from a patient treated with proton-based radiotherapy. The CDR3 spells CATSSRGAGYGYTF. CDR3 nucleotides: TGTGCCACCAGCAGCAGAGGGGCCGGCTATGGCTACACCTTC.